A selection of T cell receptor beta chains follows, all from one sample in a study of blood T cell repertoires in COVID-19. The data were produced by immunoSEQ multiplex PCR, yet TCRdb's version contains in-frame clones alone and is incomplete. The repertoire holds a few hundred thousand clones, with roughly 86% as singletons. Sequencing was carried out using peripheral blood. These receptors originate from a man in his forties or fifties who had recovered from COVID-19. Both conserved end residues are part of each CDR3. Each record gives: D gene, clone size, V gene, J gene, CDR3 protein, CDR3 DNA. A D gene is named only where the DNA matches it firmly. Clone size appears in some rows only: once, few, many, or a class for an expanded clone.

D gene: TRBD1; clone size: -; V gene: TRBV5-4; J gene: TRBJ1-2; CDR3 protein: CASSWGTVGRSAGGYTF; CDR3 DNA: TGTGCCAGCAGCTGGGGGACAGTAGGGCGGAGTGCGGGGGGCTACACCTTC
D gene: TRBD2; clone size: -; V gene: TRBV2; J gene: TRBJ2-3; CDR3 protein: CASSKLAGVQDTQYF; CDR3 DNA: TGTGCCAGCAGTAAACTAGCGGGGGTGCAGGATACGCAGTATTTT
D gene: -; clone size: -; V gene: TRBV11-2; J gene: TRBJ2-5; CDR3 protein: CASSLVVGAWIQTQYF; CDR3 DNA: TGTGCCAGCAGCTTAGTAGTGGGGGCTTGGATACAGACCCAGTACTTC
D gene: TRBD2; clone size: -; V gene: TRBV7-9; J gene: TRBJ2-3; CDR3 protein: CASSRLGLAAVWDTQYF; CDR3 DNA: TGTGCCAGCAGCCGCTTGGGACTAGCGGCCGTCTGGGATACGCAGTATTTT
D gene: TRBD1; clone size: many; V gene: TRBV6-2/TRBV6-3; J gene: TRBJ2-1; CDR3 protein: CASSFKDRDEQFF; CDR3 DNA: TGTGCCAGCAGCTTCAAGGACAGGGATGAGCAGTTCTTC
D gene: -; clone size: -; V gene: TRBV7-9; J gene: TRBJ1-4; CDR3 protein: CASSPRGESEKLFF; CDR3 DNA: TGTGCCAGCAGCCCCCGGGGGGAGTCGGAAAAACTGTTTTTT
D gene: -; clone size: -; V gene: TRBV7-9; J gene: TRBJ1-2; CDR3 protein: CASSLRTDYGYTF; CDR3 DNA: TGTGCCAGCAGCTTAAGGACAGACTATGGCTACACCTTC
D gene: -; clone size: -; V gene: TRBV9; J gene: TRBJ2-2; CDR3 protein: CASSPRGGELFF; CDR3 DNA: TGTGCCAGCAGCCCGAGGGGGGGGGAGCTGTTTTTT
D gene: -; clone size: -; V gene: TRBV2; J gene: TRBJ2-1; CDR3 protein: CASSEMGSNNEQFF; CDR3 DNA: TGTGCCAGCAGTGAAATGGGCTCGAACAATGAGCAGTTCTTC
D gene: TRBD2; clone size: -; V gene: TRBV12-5; J gene: TRBJ2-1; CDR3 protein: CASGLVVRPTGGPRFF; CDR3 DNA: TGTGCTAGTGGTTTGGTCGTCCGACCGACGGGGGGGCCTCGGTTCTTC
D gene: TRBD1; clone size: many; V gene: TRBV9; J gene: TRBJ1-2; CDR3 protein: CASSVAAQGEGYTF; CDR3 DNA: TGTGCCAGCAGCGTAGCAGCCCAGGGGGAGGGCTACACCTTC
D gene: TRBD2; clone size: once; V gene: TRBV7-9; J gene: TRBJ2-5; CDR3 protein: CASSMIGLAQETQYF; CDR3 DNA: TGTGCCAGCAGCATGATAGGACTAGCGCAAGAGACCCAGTACTTC
D gene: -; clone size: -; V gene: TRBV5-4; J gene: TRBJ2-3; CDR3 protein: CASSSTWSDTQYF; CDR3 DNA: TGTGCCAGCAGCTCAACATGGTCAGATACGCAGTATTTT
D gene: -; clone size: -; V gene: TRBV5-1; J gene: TRBJ1-2; CDR3 protein: CASSFDTGSNYGYTF; CDR3 DNA: TGCGCCAGCAGCTTCGACACAGGGTCTAACTATGGCTACACCTTC
D gene: -; clone size: -; V gene: TRBV5-1; J gene: TRBJ2-7; CDR3 protein: CASSLVGGSYEQYF; CDR3 DNA: TGCGCCAGCAGCTTGGTAGGGGGCTCCTACGAGCAGTACTTC
D gene: -; clone size: -; V gene: TRBV24-1; J gene: TRBJ2-3; CDR3 protein: CATSDGRPPDTQYF; CDR3 DNA: TGTGCCACCAGTGATGGGAGACCCCCAGATACGCAGTATTTT
D gene: -; clone size: once; V gene: TRBV19; J gene: TRBJ1-2; CDR3 protein: CATGGTFQNYGYTF; CDR3 DNA: TGTGCCACCGGGGGAACATTTCAGAATTATGGCTACACCTTC
D gene: -; clone size: -; V gene: TRBV5-1; J gene: TRBJ2-7; CDR3 protein: CASSFDRTLNEQYF; CDR3 DNA: TGCGCCAGCAGCTTCGACAGGACCTTAAACGAGCAGTACTTC
D gene: -; clone size: -; V gene: TRBV27; J gene: TRBJ2-1; CDR3 protein: CASSLVGVRNEQFF; CDR3 DNA: TGTGCCAGCAGTTTGGTAGGGGTGAGGAATGAGCAGTTCTTC
D gene: TRBD1; clone size: few; V gene: TRBV27; J gene: TRBJ1-3; CDR3 protein: CASSFRPGQGSSGNTIYF; CDR3 DNA: TGTGCCAGCAGTTTCCGCCCGGGACAGGGGTCCTCTGGAAACACCATATATTTT
D gene: TRBD1; clone size: -; V gene: TRBV7-2; J gene: TRBJ2-5; CDR3 protein: CASRRGQGVQETQYF; CDR3 DNA: TGTGCCAGCAGGCGGGGACAGGGGGTTCAAGAGACCCAGTACTTC
D gene: TRBD2; clone size: -; V gene: TRBV6-2/TRBV6-3; J gene: TRBJ2-3; CDR3 protein: CASSRGGDTDTQYF; CDR3 DNA: TGTGCCAGCAGCCGCGGGGGGGACACAGATACGCAGTATTTT
D gene: -; clone size: -; V gene: TRBV9; J gene: TRBJ2-3; CDR3 protein: CASSVRPGVTDTQYF; CDR3 DNA: TGTGCCAGCAGCGTTAGACCCGGGGTCACAGATACGCAGTATTTT
D gene: TRBD1; clone size: -; V gene: TRBV30; J gene: TRBJ2-5; CDR3 protein: CAWSVGQGPQETQYF; CDR3 DNA: TGTGCCTGGAGTGTCGGACAGGGCCCCCAAGAGACCCAGTACTTC
D gene: -; clone size: few; V gene: TRBV2; J gene: TRBJ2-2; CDR3 protein: CASSRENTGELFF; CDR3 DNA: TGTGCCAGCTCCCGGGAGAACACCGGGGAGCTGTTTTTT
D gene: TRBD2; clone size: -; V gene: TRBV4-3; J gene: TRBJ2-7; CDR3 protein: CASSQEASGSYYEQYF; CDR3 DNA: TGCGCCAGCAGCCAAGAAGCTAGCGGCTCATACTACGAGCAGTACTTC
D gene: TRBD2; clone size: -; V gene: TRBV2; J gene: TRBJ2-7; CDR3 protein: CASSVPGLADYEQYF; CDR3 DNA: TGTGCCAGCAGCGTGCCGGGACTAGCGGACTACGAGCAGTACTTC
D gene: TRBD2; clone size: -; V gene: TRBV19; J gene: TRBJ2-3; CDR3 protein: CASSTPLGGMVAGSTDTQYF; CDR3 DNA: TGTGCCAGTAGTACACCTTTGGGGGGCATGGTAGCGGGAAGCACAGATACGCAGTATTTT
D gene: TRBD1; clone size: -; V gene: TRBV11-2; J gene: TRBJ2-7; CDR3 protein: CASSVVGTGHYEQYF; CDR3 DNA: TGTGCCAGCAGCGTCGTAGGGACAGGGCACTACGAGCAGTACTTC
D gene: -; clone size: -; V gene: TRBV9; J gene: TRBJ1-1; CDR3 protein: CASSVTTGGMNTEAFF; CDR3 DNA: TGTGCCAGCAGCGTAACAACCGGCGGAATGAACACTGAAGCTTTCTTT
D gene: -; clone size: -; V gene: TRBV27; J gene: TRBJ2-7; CDR3 protein: CASIGRYEQYF; CDR3 DNA: TGTGCCAGCATAGGGAGATACGAGCAGTACTTC
D gene: TRBD2; clone size: once; V gene: TRBV18; J gene: TRBJ2-7; CDR3 protein: CASSPAGGSYEQYF; CDR3 DNA: TGTGCCAGCTCACCGGCGGGGGGCTCCTACGAGCAGTACTTC
D gene: TRBD1; clone size: -; V gene: TRBV5-8; J gene: TRBJ2-3; CDR3 protein: CASSSGWDSTRDTQYF; CDR3 DNA: TGTGCCAGCAGCTCGGGCTGGGACAGCACTCGAGATACGCAGTATTTT
D gene: TRBD1; clone size: few; V gene: TRBV2; J gene: TRBJ1-1; CDR3 protein: CASSTGTGGTEAFF; CDR3 DNA: TGTGCCAGCAGTACCGGGACAGGGGGCACTGAAGCTTTCTTT
D gene: TRBD2; clone size: -; V gene: TRBV5-1; J gene: TRBJ2-1; CDR3 protein: CASSLGTSGVVEQFF; CDR3 DNA: TGCGCCAGCAGCCTCGGGACTAGCGGGGTTGTTGAGCAGTTCTTC
D gene: TRBD2; clone size: -; V gene: TRBV25-1; J gene: TRBJ2-1; CDR3 protein: CASSAALAGGGNEQFF; CDR3 DNA: TGTGCCAGCAGTGCGGCACTAGCGGGAGGTGGAAATGAGCAGTTCTTC
D gene: TRBD1; clone size: -; V gene: TRBV29-1; J gene: TRBJ1-5; CDR3 protein: CSATGQGGNQPQHF; CDR3 DNA: TGCAGCGCTACTGGACAGGGGGGCAATCAGCCCCAGCATTTT